Below, 9 T cell receptor beta chains from the same sample are listed, as sequenced in a study of graft-versus-host responses after intestinal transplantation. Libraries were prepared by immunoSEQ multiplex PCR; TCRdb keeps only in-frame clonotypes and omits some of them. The sample shows approximately 88,000 clones, about 94% of them seen only once. Their target antigens are unknown. The sample consisted of unstimulated CD4+ T cells sorted from spleen or lymph node cells, taken before transplant. All receptors come from a human donor who was the organ donor for an intestinal transplant.

This sequence joins TRBV5-1 and TRBJ2-3; D may be TRBD1 (6 bases). The CDR3 length is 16 residues. V shed 3 bases and J shed 2 bases, with 16 bases lying between them. Per germline, CDR1 SGHRS and CDR2 YFSETQ. The CDR3 reads CASSSGWAGATDTQYF. CDR3 nucleotide sequence: TGCGCCAGCAGCTCCGGCTGGGCAGGGGCCACAGATACGCAGTATTTT.

This clone occurred once. The V gene is TRBV2, the J gene TRBJ2-3, with D perhaps TRBD1 (5 bases). The CDR3 spans 15 residues. Trimming removed 3 bases at V and 1 base at J, with 11 bases between. CDR1 SNHLY and CDR2 FYNNEI come from the germline V gene. The chain's CDR3 is CASSDNGAGTDTQYF. DNA of the CDR3: TGTGCCAGCAGTGATAATGGGGCCGGCACAGATACGCAGTATTTT.

The chain recombines TRBV7-2 with TRBJ2-1; tentative D call: TRBD2 (7 bases). CDR1 and CDR2 from the germline V gene are SGHTA and FQGNSA. This CDR3 comprises 15 residues. Trimming removed 1 base at V and 8 bases at J, with 15 bases between. CDR3 region: CASSLVSGGGYEQFF. CDR3 nucleotides: TGTGCCAGCAGCTTAGTTTCGGGGGGCGGGTATGAGCAGTTCTTC.

V and J are TRBV5-1 and TRBJ2-7, with 7 bases that match TRBD1. CDR1 is SGHRS and CDR2 is YFSETQ in the germline V gene. Unmatched junction bases numbered 5, after V lost 0 bases and J lost 2 bases. This CDR3 spans 15 amino acids. CDR3 DNA sequence: TGCGCCAGCAGCTTGGTCACAGGGGAAACCTACGAGCAGTACTTC. Its protein is CASSLVTGETYEQYF. The full variable domain, rest sourced from reference TRBV5-1 and TRBJ2-7, is KAGVTQTPRYLIKTRGQQVTLSCSPISGHRSVSWYQQTPGQGLQFLFEYFSETQRNKGNFPGRFSGRQFSNSRSEMNVSTLELGDSALYLCASSLVTGETYEQYFGPGTRLTVT.

The chain has TRBV15 and TRBJ2-5, with no clear D. This CDR3 contains 12 residues. Trimming stripped 1 base from V and 2 bases from J, with 2 bases between. Looked up from germline, CDR1 is LNHNV and CDR2 is YYDKDF (reference sequence). The chain's CDR3 is CATSRAQETQYF. The CDR3 nucleotides read TGTGCCACCAGCAGAGCTCAAGAGACCCAGTACTTC.

The chain employs TRBV29-1 and TRBJ2-2; 8 bases line up with TRBD1. J lost 2 bases, V lost 6 bases, and 5 bases had no gene match. This CDR3 has 14 residues. Germline V lookup: CDR1 SQVTM, CDR2 ANQGSEA. CDR3 sequence (DNA): TGCAGCGTAGGGACAGGCGATAACACCGGGGAGCTGTTTTTT. Translating gives CSVGTGDNTGELFF.

The chain recombines TRBV4-1 with TRBJ1-2; D remains unclear. From germline, CDR1 is MGHRA and CDR2 YSYEKL. The CDR3 covers 14 residues. Trimming pared 0 bases from V and 4 bases from J, leaving 9 bases between. CDR3 DNA sequence: TGCGCCAGCAGCCAAGATGCCCAGATCTATGGCTACACCTTC. It encodes CASSQDAQIYGYTF.

The CDR3 is CASSPERGPEAFF. The CDR3 nucleotides are TGTGCCAGCTCACCAGAGAGAGGTCCTGAAGCTTTCTTT. The genes are TRBV18 and TRBJ1-1; unclear D gene. Trimming cost V 2 bases and J 6 bases, with 10 bases left between them. The germline V gene has CDR1 KGHSH and CDR2 LQKENI. The CDR3 loop spans 13 amino acids.

V and J are TRBV11-2 and TRBJ2-1, with a tentative D call TRBD1 (5 bases). Germline assignment: CDR1 SGHAT and CDR2 FQNNGV. Trimming cost V 0 bases and J 6 bases, with 9 bases left between them. CDR3 length: 14 residues. CDR3 amino acids: CASSLETVVNEQFF. Written as DNA, the CDR3 is TGTGCCAGCAGCTTAGAGACAGTGGTCAATGAGCAGTTCTTC.